This T cell receptor beta chain was documented in a study of cytomegalovirus exposure and HLA in healthy donors. Findings and limits, study-wide: Later, an analysis showed that TCR beta chains associated with HLA were more clonally expanded than others that were equally common. The study put 160 or so TCR beta chains on its list as cytomegalovirus-associated. Later on, an analysis found that several of the most significant clusters appeared to be linked to common viral pathogens, which included parvovirus B19.

This clone was seen a handful of times. The target antigen is unknown. PCR was performed using 60 Vbeta and 13 Jbeta primers. Here immunoSEQ multiplex PCR was the method, and the copy in TCRdb shows in-frame clones only, minus some. The sample lists roughly 240,000 clones; about four fifths were seen once. Each donor was healthy, and each was a bone marrow donor. The sample consisted of PBMCs. This TCR was sampled from a woman in her 40s in good health and CMV-seropositive.

DNA for the CDR3: TGTGCCAGCAGCGTATCTCTAGCGGGAGGGCAACCACAAGAGACCCAGTACTTC. Translating gives CASSVSLAGGQPQETQYF. The chain uses TRBV9 and TRBJ2-5, with 12 nucleotides matching TRBD2. Trimming at V came to 1 base and at J to 2 bases, leaving 9 bases not matched to a gene. This CDR3 has 18 residues. The germline gives CDR1 SGDLS, CDR2 YYNGEE.